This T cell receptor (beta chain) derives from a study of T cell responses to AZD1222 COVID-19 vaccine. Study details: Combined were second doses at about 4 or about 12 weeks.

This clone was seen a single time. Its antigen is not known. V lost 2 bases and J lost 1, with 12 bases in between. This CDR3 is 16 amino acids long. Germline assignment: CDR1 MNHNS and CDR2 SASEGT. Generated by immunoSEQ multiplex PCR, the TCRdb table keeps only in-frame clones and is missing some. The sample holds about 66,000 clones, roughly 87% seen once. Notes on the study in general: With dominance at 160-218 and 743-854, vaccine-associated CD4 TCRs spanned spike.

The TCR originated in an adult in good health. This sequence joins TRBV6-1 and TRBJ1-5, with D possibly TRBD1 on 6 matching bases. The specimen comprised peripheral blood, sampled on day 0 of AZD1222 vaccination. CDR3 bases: TGTGCCAGCAGTGAAATGGGGACAATCAGCAATCAGCCCCAGCATTTT. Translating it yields CASSEMGTISNQPQHF.